This TCR beta chain stems from a study of T-cell memory formation after mild COVID-19. The TCR alpha and TCR beta cDNA libraries, bearing sample barcodes and UMIs, were generated by 5'RACE using constant-segment primers. TCRdb passed the 5' RACE reads through MiXCR, listing each CDR3 protein once. This repertoire shows roughly 250,000 distinct CDR3 sequences, 16% found once; its top ten account for approximately 3.5%. This CDR3 comprises 17 residues. Trimming took 6 bases from V and 0 from J, leaving 15 bases between them. The germline gives CDR1 MNHEY, CDR2 SVGAGI. In this sample, this clonotype turned up many times.

The specimen was PBMCs or a T cell subset sorted from them (not recorded which). This sequence was found in a man between 18 and 35 years old who had mild COVID-19 (a few samples of this study predate the infection). Cell type and time point are not known. The chain is built from TRBV6-5 and TRBJ1-6, with a tentative D call TRBD1 (6 bases). The chain's CDR3 is CASRPDSEGSYNSPLHF. CDR3 in DNA: TGTGCCAGCAGACCGGACAGCGAAGGCTCCTATAATTCACCCCTCCACTTT.